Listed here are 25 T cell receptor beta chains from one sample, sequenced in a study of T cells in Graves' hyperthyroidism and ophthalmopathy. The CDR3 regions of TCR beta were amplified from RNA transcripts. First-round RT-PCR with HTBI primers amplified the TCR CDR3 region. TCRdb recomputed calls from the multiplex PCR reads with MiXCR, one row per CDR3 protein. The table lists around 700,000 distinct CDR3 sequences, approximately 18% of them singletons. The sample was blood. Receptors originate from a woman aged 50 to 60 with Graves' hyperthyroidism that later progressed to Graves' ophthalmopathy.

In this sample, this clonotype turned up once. CDR3 sequence: CATSRPGQGADTQYF. In DNA, the CDR3 is TGTGCCACCAGCAGACCGGGACAGGGGGCAGATACGCAGTATTTT. The chain employs TRBV15 and TRBJ2-3; TRBD1 matches 11 bases. The germline CDR1 and CDR2 sequences are LNHNV and YYDKDF (reference sequence). The CDR3 totals 15 residues. With 2 bases clipped from V and 4 bases from J, the junction kept 2 bases outside the gene matches.

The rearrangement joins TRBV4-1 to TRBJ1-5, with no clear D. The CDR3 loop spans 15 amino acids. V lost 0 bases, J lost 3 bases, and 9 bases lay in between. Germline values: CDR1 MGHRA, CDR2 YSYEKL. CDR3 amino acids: CASSQDGVLNQPQHF. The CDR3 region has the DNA TGCGCCAGCAGCCAAGATGGGGTTCTCAATCAGCCCCAGCATTTT.

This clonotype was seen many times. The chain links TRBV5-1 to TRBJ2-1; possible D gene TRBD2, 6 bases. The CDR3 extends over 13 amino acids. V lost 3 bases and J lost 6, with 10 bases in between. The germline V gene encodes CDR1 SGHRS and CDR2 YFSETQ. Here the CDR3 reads CASSWPAGNEQFF. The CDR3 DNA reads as TGCGCCAGCAGCTGGCCAGCGGGCAATGAGCAGTTCTTC.

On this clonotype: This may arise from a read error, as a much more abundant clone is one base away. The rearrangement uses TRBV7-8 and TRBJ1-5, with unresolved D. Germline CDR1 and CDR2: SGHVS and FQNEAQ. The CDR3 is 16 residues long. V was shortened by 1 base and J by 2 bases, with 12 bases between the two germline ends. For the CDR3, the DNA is TGTGCCAGCAGCTTAGTTGCTTCGGGTCGCAATCAGCCCCAGCATTTT. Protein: CASSLVASGRNQPQHF. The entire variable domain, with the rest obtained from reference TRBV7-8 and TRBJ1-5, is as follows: GAGVSQSPRYKVAKRGQDVALRCDPISGHVSLFWYQQALGQGPEFLTYFQNEAQLDKSGLPSDRFFAERPEGSVSTLKIQRTQQEDSAVYLCASSLVASGRNQPQHFGDGTRLSIL.

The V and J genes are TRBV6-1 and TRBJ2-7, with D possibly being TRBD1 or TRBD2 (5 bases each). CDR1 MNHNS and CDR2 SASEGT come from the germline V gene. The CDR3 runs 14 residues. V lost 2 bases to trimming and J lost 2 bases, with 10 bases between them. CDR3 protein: CASSELGDAYEQYF. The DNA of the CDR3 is TGTGCCAGCAGTGAATTGGGGGATGCCTACGAGCAGTACTTC.

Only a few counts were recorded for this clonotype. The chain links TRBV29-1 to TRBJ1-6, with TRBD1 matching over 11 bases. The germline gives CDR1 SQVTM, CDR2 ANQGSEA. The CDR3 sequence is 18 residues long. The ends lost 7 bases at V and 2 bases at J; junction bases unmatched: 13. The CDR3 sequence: CSGDRTGGEPTYNSPLHF. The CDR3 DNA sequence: TGCAGCGGCGACCGGACAGGGGGCGAGCCAACCTATAATTCACCCCTCCACTTT.

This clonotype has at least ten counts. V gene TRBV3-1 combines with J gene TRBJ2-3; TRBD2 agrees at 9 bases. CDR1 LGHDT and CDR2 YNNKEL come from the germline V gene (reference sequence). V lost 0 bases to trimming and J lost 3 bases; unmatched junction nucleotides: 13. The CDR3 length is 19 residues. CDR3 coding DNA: TGTGCCAGCAGCCAAGAAGGGCTAGCGGGAATCCATGGGACAGATACGCAGTATTTT. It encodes CASSQEGLAGIHGTDTQYF.

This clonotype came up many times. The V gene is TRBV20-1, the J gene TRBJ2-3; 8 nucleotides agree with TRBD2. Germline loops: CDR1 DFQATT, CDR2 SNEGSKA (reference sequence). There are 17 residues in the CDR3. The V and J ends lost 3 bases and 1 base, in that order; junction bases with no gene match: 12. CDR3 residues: CSASDTSGGGRTDTQYF. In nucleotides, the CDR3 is TGCAGTGCTAGTGATACTAGTGGCGGGGGGCGCACAGATACGCAGTATTTT.

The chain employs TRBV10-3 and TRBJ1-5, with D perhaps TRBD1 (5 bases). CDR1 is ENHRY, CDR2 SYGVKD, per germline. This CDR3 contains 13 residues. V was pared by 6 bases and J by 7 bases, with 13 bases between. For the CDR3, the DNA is TGTGCCATCAGCCCCGAGAGGACACAGCCCCAGCATTTT. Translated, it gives CAISPERTQPQHF.

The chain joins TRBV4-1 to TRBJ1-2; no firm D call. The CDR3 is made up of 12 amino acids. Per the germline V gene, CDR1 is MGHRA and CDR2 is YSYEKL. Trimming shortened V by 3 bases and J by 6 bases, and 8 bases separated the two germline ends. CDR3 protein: CASSQFGDGYTF. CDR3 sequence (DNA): TGCGCCAGCAGCCAGTTCGGAGATGGCTACACCTTC.

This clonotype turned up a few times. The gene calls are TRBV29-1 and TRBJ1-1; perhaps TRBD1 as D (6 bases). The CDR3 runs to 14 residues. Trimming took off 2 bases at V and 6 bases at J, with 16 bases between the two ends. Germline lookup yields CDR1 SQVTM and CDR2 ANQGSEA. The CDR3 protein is CSVETWGLTPEAFF. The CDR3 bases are TGCAGCGTTGAAACCTGGGGGCTAACTCCTGAAGCTTTCTTT.

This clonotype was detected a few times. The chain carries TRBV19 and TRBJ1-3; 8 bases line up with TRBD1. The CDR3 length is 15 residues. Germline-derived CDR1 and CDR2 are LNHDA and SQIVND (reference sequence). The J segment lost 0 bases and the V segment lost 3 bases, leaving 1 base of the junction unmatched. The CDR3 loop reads CASSMDRDSGNTIYF. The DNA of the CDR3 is TGTGCCAGTAGTATGGACAGGGACTCTGGAAACACCATATATTTT.

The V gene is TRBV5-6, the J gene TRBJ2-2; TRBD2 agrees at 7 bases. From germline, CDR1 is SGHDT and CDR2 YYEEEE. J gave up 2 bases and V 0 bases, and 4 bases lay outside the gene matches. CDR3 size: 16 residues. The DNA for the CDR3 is TGTGCCAGCAGCTTGGCGGTAGCGGGCAACACCGGGGAGCTGTTTTTT. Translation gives CASSLAVAGNTGELFF.

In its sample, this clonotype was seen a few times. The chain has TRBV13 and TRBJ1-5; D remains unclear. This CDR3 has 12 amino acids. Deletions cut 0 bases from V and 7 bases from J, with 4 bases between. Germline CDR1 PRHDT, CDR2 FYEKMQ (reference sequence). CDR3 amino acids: CASSLGAQPQHF. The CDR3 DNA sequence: TGTGCCAGCAGCTTAGGGGCACAGCCCCAGCATTTT.

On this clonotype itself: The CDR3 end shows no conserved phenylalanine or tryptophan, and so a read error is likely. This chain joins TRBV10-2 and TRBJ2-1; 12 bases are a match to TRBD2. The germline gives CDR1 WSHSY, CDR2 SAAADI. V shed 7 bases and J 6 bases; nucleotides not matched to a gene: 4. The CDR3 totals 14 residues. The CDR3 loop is CASKLAGGFNEQFL. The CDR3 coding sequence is TGCGCCAGCAAGCTAGCGGGGGGGTTCAATGAGCAGTTCCTC.

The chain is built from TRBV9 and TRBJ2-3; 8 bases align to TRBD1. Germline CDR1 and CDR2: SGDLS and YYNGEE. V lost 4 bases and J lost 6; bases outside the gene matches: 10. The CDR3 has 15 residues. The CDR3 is CASSKLDRVMDTQYF. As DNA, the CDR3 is TGTGCCAGCAGCAAATTGGACAGGGTCATGGATACGCAGTATTTT.

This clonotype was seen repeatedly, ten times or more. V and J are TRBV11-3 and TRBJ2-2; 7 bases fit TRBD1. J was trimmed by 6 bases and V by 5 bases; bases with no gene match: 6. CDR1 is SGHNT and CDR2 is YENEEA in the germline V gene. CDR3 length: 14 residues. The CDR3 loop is CASSPGTVAGELFF. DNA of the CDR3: TGTGCCAGCAGCCCAGGGACAGTCGCCGGGGAGCTGTTTTTT.

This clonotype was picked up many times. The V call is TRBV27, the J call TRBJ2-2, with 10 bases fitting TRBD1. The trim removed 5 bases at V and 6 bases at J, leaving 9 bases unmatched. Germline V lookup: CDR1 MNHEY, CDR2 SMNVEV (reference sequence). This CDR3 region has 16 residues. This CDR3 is CASSGTGTGVPGELFF. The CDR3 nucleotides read TGTGCCAGCAGTGGCACCGGGACAGGGGTGCCCGGGGAGCTGTTTTTT.

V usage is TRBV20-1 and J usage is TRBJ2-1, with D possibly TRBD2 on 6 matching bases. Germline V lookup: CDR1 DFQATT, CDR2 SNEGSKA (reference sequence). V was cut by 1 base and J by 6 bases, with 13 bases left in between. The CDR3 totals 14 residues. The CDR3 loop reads CSARVAGLTNEQFF. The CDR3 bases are TGCAGTGCTAGAGTGGCGGGACTCACCAATGAGCAGTTCTTC.

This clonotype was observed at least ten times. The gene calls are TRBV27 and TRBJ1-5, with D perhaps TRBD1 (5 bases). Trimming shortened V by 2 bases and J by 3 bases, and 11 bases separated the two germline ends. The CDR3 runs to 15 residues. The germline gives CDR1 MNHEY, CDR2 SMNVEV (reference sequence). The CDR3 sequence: CASSLRGSANQPQHF. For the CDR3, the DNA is TGTGCCAGCAGTTTAAGGGGCAGCGCCAATCAGCCCCAGCATTTT.

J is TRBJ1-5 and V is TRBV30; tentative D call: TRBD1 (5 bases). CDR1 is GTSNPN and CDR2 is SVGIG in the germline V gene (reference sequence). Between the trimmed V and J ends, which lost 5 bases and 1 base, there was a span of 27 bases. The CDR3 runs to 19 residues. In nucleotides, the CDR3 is TGTGCCTGGGGTCGCTCCTTCGGGACTCAGGACCAAAGCAATCAGCCCCAGCATTTT. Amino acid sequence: CAWGRSFGTQDQSNQPQHF. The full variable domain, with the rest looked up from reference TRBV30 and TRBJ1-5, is SQTIHQWPATLVQPVGSPLSLECTVEGTSNPNLYWYRQAAGRGLQLLFYSVGIGQISSEVPQNLSASRPQDRQFILSSKKLLLSDSGFYLCAWGRSFGTQDQSNQPQHFGDGTRLSIL.

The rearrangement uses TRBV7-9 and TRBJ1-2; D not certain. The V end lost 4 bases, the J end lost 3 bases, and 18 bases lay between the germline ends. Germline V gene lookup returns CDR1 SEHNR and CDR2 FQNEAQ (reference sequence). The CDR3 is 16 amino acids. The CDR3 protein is CASSSRTDMLDYGYTF. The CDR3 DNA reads TGTGCCAGCAGCTCCAGAACAGACATGTTAGACTATGGCTACACCTTC.

CDR3 region: CSVESGRAGELFF. CDR3 nucleotide sequence: TGCAGCGTTGAATCCGGGCGCGCCGGGGAGCTGTTTTTT. The chain uses TRBV29-1 and TRBJ2-2; unclear D gene. This CDR3 is built from 13 residues. Trimming pared 2 bases from V and 6 bases from J, leaving 10 bases between. Germline V gene sequence: CDR1 SQVTM, CDR2 ANQGSEA.

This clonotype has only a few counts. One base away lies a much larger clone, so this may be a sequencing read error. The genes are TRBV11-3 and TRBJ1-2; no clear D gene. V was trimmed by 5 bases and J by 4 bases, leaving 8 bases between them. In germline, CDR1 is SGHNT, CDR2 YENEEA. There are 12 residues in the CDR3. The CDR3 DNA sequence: TGTGCCAGCAGCCCCGCTAGCTATGGCTACACCTTC. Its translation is CASSPASYGYTF.

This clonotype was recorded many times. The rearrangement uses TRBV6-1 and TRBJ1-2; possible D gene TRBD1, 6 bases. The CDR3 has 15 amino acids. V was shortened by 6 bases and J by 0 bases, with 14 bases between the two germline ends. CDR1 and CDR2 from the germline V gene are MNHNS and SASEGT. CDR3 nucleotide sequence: TGTGCCAGCAGCACCTCTTGGACAGCTAACTATGGCTACACCTTC. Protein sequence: CASSTSWTANYGYTF.